Each of the 22 T cell receptor beta chains below was sequenced from the same sample in a study of T cell changes during pregnancy in multiple sclerosis. Generated by immunoSEQ multiplex PCR, the TCRdb table keeps only in-frame clones and is missing some. Of 15,000 or so clones listed, approximately 95% are singletons. The source material was peripheral blood, sampled in the third trimester of pregnancy. The receptors were gathered from a female donor with multiple sclerosis, enrolled in a pregnancy study.

The chain links TRBV30 to TRBJ2-1; D call uncertain. CDR3 length: 13 residues. With 0 bases removed from V and 4 bases from J, the gap between germline ends came to 7 bases. Germline lookup yields CDR1 GTSNPN and CDR2 SVGIG (reference sequence). The chain's CDR3 is CAWSVLEYNEQFF. CDR3 DNA: TGTGCCTGGAGTGTCCTGGAGTACAATGAGCAGTTCTTC.

The table lists this clone with a count of one. V usage is TRBV27 and J usage is TRBJ2-7; possibly TRBD2 for D (6 bases). The germline gives CDR1 MNHEY, CDR2 SMNVEV (reference sequence). CDR3 length equals 15 residues. V lost 3 bases, J lost 3 bases, and 15 bases lay in between. The CDR3 sequence is CASSFAGRLVYEQYF. CDR3 in DNA: TGTGCCAGCAGTTTTGCGGGACGGCTAGTCTACGAGCAGTACTTC.

This clone came up once. V usage is TRBV29-1 and J usage is TRBJ2-5; maybe TRBD1 (6 bases). This CDR3 region has 12 residues. V dropped 7 bases and J dropped 5 bases, with 14 bases sitting between them. The germline V gene has CDR1 SQVTM and CDR2 ANQGSEA. The CDR3 loop is CSGRGGGETQYF. CDR3 DNA: TGCAGCGGGCGAGGGGGTGGGGAGACCCAGTACTTC.

The rearrangement joins TRBV6-6 to TRBJ1-1; tentatively, D is TRBD1 (5 bases). Trimming took off 5 bases at V and 1 base at J, with 8 bases between the two ends. CDR1 and CDR2 from the germline V gene are MNHNY and SVGAGI (reference sequence). The CDR3 length is 13 residues. As DNA, the CDR3 is TGTGCCAGCAGTCGGGGGGGGAACACTGAAGCTTTCTTT. It specifies CASSRGGNTEAFF.

The chain combines TRBV2 with TRBJ2-5; D may be TRBD1 (6 bases). CDR1 and CDR2 (germline): SNHLY, FYNNEI. The V end was cut by 5 bases, the J end by 2 bases, with 15 bases between. The length of the CDR3 is 15 residues. CDR3 protein: CASSRLTGLQETQYF. CDR3 coding DNA: TGTGCCAGCAGTCGCCTTACAGGGCTACAAGAGACCCAGTACTTC.

The rearrangement joins TRBV5-4 to TRBJ2-3; D remains unclear. Looked up from germline, CDR1 is SGHNT and CDR2 is YYREEE (reference sequence). The V gene lost 4 bases and the J gene lost 6 bases, with 6 bases spanning the gap. The CDR3 extends over 11 amino acids. The CDR3 bases are TGTGCCAGCAGCCAGGCGGATACGCAGTATTTT. This sequence encodes CASSQADTQYF.

The CDR3 loop is CASSVGLAGANEQFF. The CDR3 DNA reads TGTGCCAGCAGCGTAGGACTAGCGGGAGCAAATGAGCAGTTCTTC. V gene TRBV9 combines with J gene TRBJ2-1, with 12 bases identical to TRBD2. The CDR3 spans 15 residues. The trim removed 0 bases at V and 7 bases at J, leaving 2 bases unmatched. Per the germline V gene, CDR1 is SGDLS and CDR2 is YYNGEE.

The V gene is TRBV5-1, the J gene TRBJ1-5; TRBD1 agrees at 8 bases. This CDR3 comprises 15 residues. J was trimmed by 4 bases and V by 0 bases; bases with no gene match: 3. Germline CDR1 and CDR2: SGHRS and YFSETQ. CDR3 DNA sequence: TGCGCCAGCAGCTTGGACAGGGGGAGGAATCAGCCCCAGCATTTT. Translation gives CASSLDRGRNQPQHF.

This sequence joins TRBV11-2 and TRBJ1-2, with D possibly matching TRBD1 (6 bases). V was shortened by 6 bases and J by 5 bases, with 16 bases between the two germline ends. The germline V gene has CDR1 SGHAT and CDR2 FQNNGV. The CDR3 is 14 amino acids. CDR3 sequence (DNA): TGTGCCAGCAGTCAGAACAGGGCAGATTATGGCTACACCTTC. Residues: CASSQNRADYGYTF.

The chain recombines TRBV5-5 with TRBJ2-2; D might be TRBD1 (6 bases). Germline-derived CDR1 and CDR2 are SGHKS and YYEKEE (reference sequence). This CDR3 has 17 amino acids. Trimming took off 0 bases at V and 0 bases at J, with 12 bases between the two ends. The CDR3 is CASSLDPTGSNTGELFF. The CDR3 coding sequence is TGTGCCAGCAGCTTGGATCCGACAGGCTCGAACACCGGGGAGCTGTTTTTT.

The chain carries TRBV29-1 and TRBJ1-3; D is unclear. Trimming stripped 2 bases from V and 6 bases from J, with 8 bases between. Germline CDR1 and CDR2: SQVTM and ANQGSEA. The CDR3 loop spans 12 amino acids. The CDR3 nucleotides are TGCAGCGTTGAACCCCTCCTAAACACCATATATTTT. Translating it yields CSVEPLLNTIYF.

The chain employs TRBV5-8 and TRBJ1-5; no reliable D call. The CDR3 consists of 13 residues. From germline, CDR1 is SGHTS and CDR2 YDEGEE. Trimming took off 2 bases at V and 1 base at J, with 4 bases between the two ends. CDR3 sequence: CASSFRSNQPQHF. The CDR3 DNA reads as TGTGCCAGCAGCTTTCGGAGCAATCAGCCCCAGCATTTT. Supplemented by reference TRBV5-8 and TRBJ1-5, the full variable domain reads EAGVTQSPTHLIKTRGQQATLRCSPISGHTSVYWYQQALGLGLQFLLWYDEGEERNRGNFPPRFSGRQFPNYSSELNVNALELEDSALYLCASSFRSNQPQHFGDGTRLSIL.

J is TRBJ1-2 and V is TRBV6-1; no definite D call. From germline, CDR1 is MNHNS and CDR2 SASEGT. The CDR3 is 13 residues long. Trimming stripped 3 bases from V and 1 base from J, with 6 bases between. The CDR3 here is CASSDTVNYGYTF. The CDR3 coding sequence is TGTGCCAGCAGTGATACAGTTAACTATGGCTACACCTTC.

This chain joins TRBV5-4 and TRBJ2-3, with D perhaps TRBD2 (6 bases). This CDR3 contains 15 residues. Trimming took 4 bases from V and 1 from J, leaving 13 bases between them. The germline CDR1 and CDR2 sequences are SGHNT and YYREEE (reference sequence). The CDR3 reads CASSTPGAGTDTQYF. In DNA form, the CDR3 reads TGTGCCAGCAGCACCCCGGGAGCCGGCACAGATACGCAGTATTTT.

V is TRBV27 and J is TRBJ1-6; perhaps TRBD1 as D (6 bases). Trimming shortened V by 2 bases and J by 9 bases, and 14 bases separated the two germline ends. Germline CDR1 MNHEY, CDR2 SMNVEV (reference sequence). CDR3 length equals 15 residues. CDR3 in amino acids: CASSLTAGEGSPLHF. The CDR3, as DNA: TGTGCCAGCAGTTTAACGGCAGGGGAGGGTTCACCCCTCCACTTT.

This sequence joins TRBV7-2 and TRBJ2-1; 9 bases align to TRBD2. Trimming removed 2 bases from V and 8 bases from J; junction bases left unmatched: 7. CDR1 and CDR2 from the germline V gene are SGHTA and FQGNSA. There are 15 residues in the CDR3. CDR3 in amino acids: CASSLKAGGTDEQFF. In DNA form, the CDR3 reads TGTGCCAGCAGCTTAAAAGCGGGGGGTACAGATGAGCAGTTCTTC.

This clone was counted once. The chain couples TRBV6-1 to TRBJ2-4; D ambiguous. Germline V gene sequence: CDR1 MNHNS, CDR2 SASEGT. The CDR3 is 16 residues long. Trimming cost V 1 base and J 1 base, with 11 bases left between them. As DNA, the CDR3 is TGTGCCAGCAGTGAAGAAGTCCCGAGGGCCAAAAACATTCAGTACTTC. It codes for CASSEEVPRAKNIQYF.

V gene TRBV7-3 combines with J gene TRBJ2-1; 9 nucleotides match TRBD2. The CDR3 extends over 15 amino acids. Unmatched junction bases numbered 3, after V lost 2 bases and J lost 4 bases. The V gene's germline CDR1 is SGHTA and CDR2 FQGTGA. The CDR3: CASSLELAGYNEQFF. For the CDR3, the DNA is TGTGCCAGCAGCTTAGAGCTAGCGGGATACAATGAGCAGTTCTTC.

The genes are TRBV9 and TRBJ2-3; tentatively, D is TRBD1 (6 bases). The CDR3 has 16 amino acids. From germline, CDR1 is SGDLS and CDR2 YYNGEE. V dropped 6 bases and J dropped 6 bases, with 23 bases sitting between them. CDR3 in DNA: TGTGCCAGCACCTACGGGGCAGGGGAATTGGCGGATACGCAGTATTTT. This translates into CASTYGAGELADTQYF.

The V call is TRBV18, the J call TRBJ1-2; 8 positions agree with TRBD1. V trimming: 3 bases; J trimming: 1 base; junction bases outside the gene matches: 10. Per the germline V gene, CDR1 is KGHSH and CDR2 is LQKENI. The CDR3 sequence is 17 residues long. For the CDR3, the DNA is TGTGCCAGCTCACCTATAGGACAGGGAGGCTATAACTATGGCTACACCTTC. This gives the protein CASSPIGQGGYNYGYTF. Full variable domain (outside the CDR3, taken from reference TRBV18 and TRBJ1-2): NAGVMQNPRHLVRRRGQEARLRCSPMKGHSHVYWYRQLPEEGLKFMVYLQKENIIDESGMPKERFSAEFPKEGPSILRIQQVVRGDSAAYFCASSPIGQGGYNYGYTFGSGTRLTVV.

The chain is built from TRBV4-1 and TRBJ2-1, with 11 bases aligning to TRBD2. The germline V gene has CDR1 MGHRA and CDR2 YSYEKL. This CDR3 spans 17 amino acids. The V and J ends lost 1 base and 4 bases, in that order; junction bases with no gene match: 6. As DNA, the CDR3 is TGCGCCAGCAGCCAAGCGTCTAGCGGGAGGAGATACAATGAGCAGTTCTTC. Its translation is CASSQASSGRRYNEQFF.

This clone was counted a single time. V and J are TRBV5-4 and TRBJ2-5, with 10 bases fitting TRBD2. J gave up 9 bases and V 0 bases, and 5 bases lay outside the gene matches. CDR3 length: 14 amino acids. Germline CDR1 SGHNT, CDR2 YYREEE (reference sequence). The CDR3 coding sequence is TGTGCCAGCAGCTTGGGGGAGCGGGGGGGGGCCCAGTACTTC. Translated, it gives CASSLGERGGAQYF. Full variable domain (remainder filled in from reference TRBV5-4 and TRBJ2-5): ETGVTQSPTHLIKTRGQQVTLRCSSQSGHNTVSWYQQALGQGPQFIFQYYREEENGRGNFPPRFSGLQFPNYSSELNVNALELDDSALYLCASSLGERGGAQYFGPGTRLLVL.